This TCR beta chain was identified in a study of blood T cells in healthy people across ages (dated by TCRdb to between 2014 and 2017). A note on the overall study: In model experiments, template switching captured roughly one uniquely barcoded TCR beta cDNA molecule for every two T cells. To track age-related changes in TCR beta repertoire diversity, the study relied on deep sequencing normalized with unique cDNA molecular identifiers. The donors were split into four age groups: young (average 16 years), middle-aged (roughly 42), aged (around 67) and long-lived (more than 80). To avoid experimental bias, donors of different ages were randomly spread across the sequencing lanes. Using the same blood draw, the study looked at two additional independent replicas of 1 million unique cDNA reads for two donors, one aged 18 to 29 and the other aged 80 or older.

The CDR3 sequence holds 16 residues, the cysteine and phenylalanine included. Only the CDR3 DNA is retained, 48 bases long and in frame from the first base. From a lookup of the germline V gene (reference sequence), CDR1 and CDR2 are MNHEY and SMNVEV. Trimmed from V: 0 bases; trimmed from J: 2 bases; junction bases lacking a gene match: 5. This clonotype occurred a few times. Its antigen has not been determined. Within one base of it there is no much larger clone, and no base qualities were kept. The library was built by means of 5' RACE. The sequencer was an Illumina HiSeq 2500. A second PCR of about 7 to 12 cycles was performed with a sample-barcoded 5' primer and a J-beta primer mix. Each TCR beta cDNA molecule received a unique molecular identifier from a template-switch 5' adaptor carrying 12 random nucleotides. Each sample yielded at least 3 million CDR3-containing paired-end reads. The Mint cDNA synthesis kit, primed by a TRBC-specific oligonucleotide, was used to synthesize first-strand cDNA from all RNA. After uracil-DNA glycosylase treatment, a first 18-cycle PCR used universal primers M1SS and BC2_uni_R on all cDNA. In the authors' own workflow: Normalization of each sample was performed by random selection of 1 million high-quality reads, each carrying a distinct molecular identifier. Reads with shared molecular identifiers were discarded instead of being binned into consensus sequences. MiTCR, set to a Q25 quality threshold and the strictest error-elimination algorithm, was used for CDR3 identification, clonotype clustering and error correction. Lower-bound total TCR beta diversity was estimated with a nonparametric unseen species model using Euler transformation. TCRdb applied fastp at Q25 and MiXCR to the public reads, then kept only in-frame beta chains. Identical CDR3 protein sequences are pooled into one entry, listed with their most common genes and DNA. TCRdb's processing, not the study's, gives the V and J calls here. Counted in this sample were under 2 million distinct CDR3 sequences; almost 35% of them appeared once. 11% of the sample comes from the top ten.

Results and caveats for the whole study, not just this receptor: Estimates of total diversity based on one million sequenced T cells were regarded as lower bounds and as underestimates. Bulk unsorted PBMC profiling prevented conclusive comparison of naive and antigen-experienced compartments. The CMV infection status of donors was not known, potentially confounding age-related changes in expanded clonotypes. As age increased, observed TCR beta diversity per million T cells dropped in a roughly linear way, and a significant reduction was already evident by age 40. There was a strong correlation between observed TCR beta diversity and the percentage of naive T cells measured by flow cytometry. The long-lived group showed more naive CD4+ T cells, fewer expanded clones and increased TCR diversity than the aged group, suggesting age selection.

Systemically healthy Caucasian individuals from Russia, 35 to 50 in total and aged roughly 6 to 100 years, were included as donors. Roughly 10 milliliters of peripheral blood were collected from each donor into EDTA-treated Vacutainer tubes. Ficoll-Paque density-gradient centrifugation was used to isolate PBMCs, with at least 7 million per sample. Total RNA was extracted from PBMCs with Trizol reagent, with at least 5.5 micrograms obtained per sample. For every donor, flow cytometry on a PBMC aliquot measured the percentage of naive CD45RAhigh/CD27high T cells. This clonotype originated in a woman aged 30 to 39 in good health. Sequenced: blood. The chain is encoded by TRBV27 joined to TRBJ2-7, and 9 bases in between align with TRBD1. Here is the DNA: TGTGCCAGCAGTTTATCTCCAGGACAGGGGACCTACGAGCAGTACTTC. It translates to CASSLSPGQGTYEQYF.